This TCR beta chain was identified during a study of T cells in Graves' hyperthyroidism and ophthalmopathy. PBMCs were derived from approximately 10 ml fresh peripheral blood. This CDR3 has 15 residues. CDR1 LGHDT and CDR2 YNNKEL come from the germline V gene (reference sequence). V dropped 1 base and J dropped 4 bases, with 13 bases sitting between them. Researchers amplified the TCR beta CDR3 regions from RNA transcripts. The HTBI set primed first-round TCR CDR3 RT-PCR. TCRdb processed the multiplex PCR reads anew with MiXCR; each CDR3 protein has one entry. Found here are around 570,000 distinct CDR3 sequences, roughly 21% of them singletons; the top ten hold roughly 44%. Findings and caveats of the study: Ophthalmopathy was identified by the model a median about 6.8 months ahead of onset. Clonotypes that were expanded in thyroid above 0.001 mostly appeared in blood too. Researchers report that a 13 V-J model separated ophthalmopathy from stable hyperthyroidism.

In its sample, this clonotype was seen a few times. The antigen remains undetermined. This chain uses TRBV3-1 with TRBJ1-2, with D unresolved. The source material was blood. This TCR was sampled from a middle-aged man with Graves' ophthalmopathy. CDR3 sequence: CASSQAPGNSYGYTF. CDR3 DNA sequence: TGTGCCAGCAGCCAAGCCCCCGGGAATAGCTATGGCTACACCTTC. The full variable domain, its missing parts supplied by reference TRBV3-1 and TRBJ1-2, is DTAVSQTPKYLVTQMGNDKSIKCEQNLGHDTMYWYKQDSKKFLKIMFSYNNKELIINETVPNRFSPKSPDKAHLNLHINSLELGDSAVYFCASSQAPGNSYGYTFGSGTRLTVV.